This T cell receptor (beta chain) is drawn from a study of PD-1 blockade in classical Hodgkin lymphoma. Of note for this clone: Its antigen is currently unknown. The sample has other DNA sequences that encode this CDR3 too.

General observations from the study: Newly diagnosed patients reportedly had lower baseline TCR diversity than healthy donors.

Repertoires were generated with immunoSEQ multiplex PCR, while TCRdb's copy carries only in-frame clones and drops some. The sample records some 49,000 clones, around 90% being singletons. The time point was: newly diagnosed, previously untreated cHL patient sample. Newly diagnosed, untreated classical Hodgkin lymphoma PBMCs served as comparison. The CDR3 runs to 15 residues. V was pared by 2 bases and J by 2 bases, with 11 bases between. Germline values: CDR1 MNHEY, CDR2 SVGAGI. This TCR was sampled from a human donor with classical Hodgkin lymphoma. This chain uses TRBV6-5 with TRBJ2-3; D is possibly TRBD2 (6 bases). The specimen sequenced was peripheral blood mononuclear cells (PBMCs). CDR3 in amino acids: CASSYTGDSTDTQYF. The CDR3 DNA reads TGTGCCAGCAGTTACACGGGGGATTCCACAGATACGCAGTATTTT.